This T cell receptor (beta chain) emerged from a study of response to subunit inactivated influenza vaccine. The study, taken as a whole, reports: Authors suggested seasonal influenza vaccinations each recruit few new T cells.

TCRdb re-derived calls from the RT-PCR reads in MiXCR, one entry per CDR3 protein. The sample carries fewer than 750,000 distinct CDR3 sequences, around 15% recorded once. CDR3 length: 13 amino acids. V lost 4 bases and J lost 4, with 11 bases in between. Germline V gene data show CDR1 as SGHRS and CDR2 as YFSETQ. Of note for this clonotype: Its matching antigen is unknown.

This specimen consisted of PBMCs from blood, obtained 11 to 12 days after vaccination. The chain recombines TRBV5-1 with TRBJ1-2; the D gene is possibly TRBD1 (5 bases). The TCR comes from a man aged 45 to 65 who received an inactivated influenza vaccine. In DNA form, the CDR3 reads TGCGCCAGCAGCATCGGGACGGTCTATGGCTACACCTTC. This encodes CASSIGTVYGYTF.